This T cell receptor beta chain was recorded in a study of T cells of healthy individuals. TCRdb reanalysed the 5' RACE reads using MiXCR and keeps one entry per CDR3 protein. This table holds tens of thousands of distinct CDR3 sequences, roughly 5% found once. This CDR3 is 14 amino acids long. The V and J ends lost 7 bases and 1 base respectively, with 11 bases between them. Per the germline V gene, CDR1 is SGHRS and CDR2 is YFSETQ. This clonotype was detected many times. V gene TRBV5-1 combines with J gene TRBJ2-2; unclear D gene. The receptor was derived from a female donor in good health. This CDR3 reads CASRDSGNTGELFF. DNA for the CDR3: TGCGCCAGCCGTGACTCGGGGAACACCGGGGAGCTGTTTTTT.